The T cell receptor (beta chain) described here comes from a study of T cell responses to AZD1222 COVID-19 vaccine. Study findings and constraints: Mostly white British, mostly female donors; authors suggested clonal diversity may be underestimated. Among AZD1222 vaccinees, only 5 or 6 were seropositive at baseline. Spike as a whole was targeted by vaccine-associated CD4 TCRs, dominant at 160-218 and 743-854. There were repertoire samples only from the period after the peak T cell response.

In the case of this clone: What it recognizes is unknown.

Trimming removed 2 bases from V and 8 bases from J, with 19 bases in between. The germline V gene has CDR1 SGHRS and CDR2 YFSETQ. This CDR3 spans 15 amino acids. The protocol was immunoSEQ multiplex PCR, while the TCRdb copy is restricted to in-frame clones and leaves out a portion. The repertoire holds hundreds of thousands of clones, 93% seen once, with around 1% in the top ten. The clonotype was recovered from an adult in good health. The source material was peripheral blood, sampled on day 0 of MenACWY control vaccination. The chain carries TRBV5-1 and TRBJ1-2; a weak D match, TRBD1 (6 bases). CDR3 nucleotide sequence: TGCGCCAGCAGCTTCACCCCAGGGGAGCGGATAGGCTACACCTTC. Translation gives CASSFTPGERIGYTF. The full variable domain, completed using reference TRBV5-1 and TRBJ1-2, is KAGVTQTPRYLIKTRGQQVTLSCSPISGHRSVSWYQQTPGQGLQFLFEYFSETQRNKGNFPGRFSGRQFSNSRSEMNVSTLELGDSALYLCASSFTPGERIGYTFGSGTRLTVV.